Shown below are 5 T cell receptor beta chains from a single sample sequenced in a study of shared clonotypes between healthy human individuals. TCRdb keeps only in-frame clones here, not all; method: immunoSEQ multiplex PCR. The table records 600,000 to 750,000 clones, around 77% of them present only once. Input material: memory CD4+ T cells sorted from blood. The subset was: CD45RA-negative fraction. Receptors were obtained from a woman in her 30s in good health.

The rearrangement links TRBV4-1 to TRBJ2-1; 7 bases map to TRBD1. The CDR3 totals 18 residues. Germline-derived CDR1 and CDR2 are MGHRA and YSYEKL. The junction had 12 bases not matched to a gene; V was cut back by 0 bases and J by 4 bases. Here the CDR3 DNA reads TGCGCCAGCAGCCAAGACTTCCACTCCGGGACAGAATACAATGAGCAGTTCTTC. The encoded protein is CASSQDFHSGTEYNEQFF.

The chain links TRBV4-2 to TRBJ2-1; D not resolved. V was clipped by 4 bases and J by 0 bases, with 13 bases between them. The CDR3 consists of 16 residues. CDR1 is LGHNA, CDR2 YNFKEQ, per germline. As DNA, the CDR3 is TGTGCCAGCAGCCCTCAGATAGCCGGCTCCTACAATGAGCAGTTCTTC. The encoded protein is CASSPQIAGSYNEQFF.

The gene calls are TRBV15 and TRBJ2-1, with TRBD2 identical over 10 bases. V lost 0 bases, J lost 0 bases, and 5 bases stayed unmatched. The CDR3 is 18 residues long. The germline CDR1 and CDR2 sequences are LNHNV and YYDKDF (reference sequence). CDR3 nucleotide sequence: TGTGCCACCAGCAGAGACCTAGCGGGAGAGTTCTCCTACAATGAGCAGTTCTTC. It is translated as CATSRDLAGEFSYNEQFF.

DNA for the CDR3: TGTGCCAGTAGCCAATCCGGACAGGGGGCATACGAGCAGTACTTC. It translates to CASSQSGQGAYEQYF. V and J are TRBV19 and TRBJ2-7; 11 nucleotides align to TRBD1. After removal of 6 bases from V and 4 bases from J, the junction contained 8 bases not matched to a gene. Germline CDR1 and CDR2: LNHDA and SQIVND (reference sequence). The CDR3 loop spans 15 amino acids.

In its sample, this clone was seen a few times. This chain connects TRBV6-1 to TRBJ1-2, with D hard to call. This CDR3 has 13 residues. The V gene's germline CDR1 is MNHNS and CDR2 SASEGT. V was shortened by 3 bases and J by 4 bases, with 9 bases between the two germline ends. In nucleotides, the CDR3 is TGTGCCAGCAGTGAGGCAGGAACCTATGGCTACACCTTC. It specifies CASSEAGTYGYTF.